This TCR beta chain comes out of a study of identical twins. This CDR3 spans 13 amino acids. The germline CDR1 and CDR2 sequences are MGHDK and SYGVNS. Trimming cost V 4 bases and J 7 bases, with 11 bases left between them. Unique molecular identifiers were present on the cDNA, and a universal primer site came from template switching. One entry per CDR3 protein, called by TCRdb with MiXCR from the 5' RACE reads. The table lists around 370,000 distinct CDR3 sequences, roughly 9% of them singletons. General study results and limits: Zero-insertion analyses could be partly confounded by invariant MAIT and iNKT cells. There were fewer insertions in abundant cord blood beta clonotypes, but memory repertoires showed no such pattern.

In every case, the donor was a healthy Caucasian. This clonotype was seen more than once but under ten times. Its specificity is not known. Sequencing was carried out using naive T cells sorted from blood. This TCR was recovered from a woman aged 50 to 60 in good health. This sequence joins TRBV25-1 and TRBJ2-1; D ambiguous. CDR3 in amino acids: CASSAEWQNEQFF. For the CDR3, the DNA is TGTGCCAGCAGTGCGGAATGGCAGAATGAGCAGTTCTTC.